This passage covers 30 T cell receptor beta chains from one sample sequenced in a study of T cell clonotyping in hematopoietic cell transplantation. Time point of the sample: recipient sample about 28 days before transplant, after cytoreduction. The repertoire was sequenced with immunoSEQ multiplex PCR; TCRdb's copy has only in-frame clones and lacks some. The top ten hold around 4% of the sample, which has roughly 20,000 clones, 90% seen once. This specimen was peripheral blood mononuclear cells, taken before stem cell transplant. All receptors come from a man in his late teens or twenties with biphenotypic leukemia. Some clones in this sample may be carry-over from other donors' samples.

The chain recombines TRBV11-3 with TRBJ1-3; D is unclear. CDR3 length: 17 residues. V gave up 1 base and J gave up 3 bases, with 16 bases separating them. Looked up from germline, CDR1 is SGHNT and CDR2 is YENEEA. The CDR3 DNA reads as TGTGCCAGCAGCTTAGTTCATGGGTTGTCCGATGGAAACACCATATATTTT. Its translation is CASSLVHGLSDGNTIYF.

Here the CDR3 DNA reads TGCAGCGTTGGGTCAAGGGACAGCTATGGCTACACCTTC. This codes for CSVGSRDSYGYTF. The rearrangement joins TRBV29-1 to TRBJ1-2; 7 bases are a match to TRBD1. Unmatched junction bases numbered 6, after V lost 4 bases and J lost 4 bases. CDR1 is SQVTM, CDR2 ANQGSEA, per germline. This CDR3 has 13 residues. The full variable domain, with the rest looked up from reference TRBV29-1 and TRBJ1-2, is SAVISQKPSRDICQRGTSLTIQCQVDSQVTMMFWYRQQPGQSLTLIATANQGSEATYESGFVIDKFPISRPNLTFSTLTVSNMSPEDSSIYLCSVGSRDSYGYTFGSGTRLTVV.

The V and J genes are TRBV6-4 and TRBJ2-6; D call uncertain. V lost 2 bases and J lost 0, with 5 bases in between. There are 15 residues in the CDR3. CDR1 is MRHNA, CDR2 SNTAGT, per germline. CDR3 sequence: CASSDGYSGANVLTF. The CDR3, as DNA: TGTGCCAGCAGTGACGGGTACTCTGGGGCCAACGTCCTGACTTTC.

The genes are TRBV27 and TRBJ1-5; D might be TRBD1 (6 bases). V was trimmed by 4 bases and J by 4 bases, leaving 8 bases between them. In germline, CDR1 is MNHEY, CDR2 SMNVEV (reference sequence). The CDR3 runs 13 residues. For the CDR3, the DNA is TGTGCCAGCAGTTCCGGACAGAATCAGCCCCAGCATTTT. This encodes CASSSGQNQPQHF.

The chain links TRBV6-1 to TRBJ1-3; maybe TRBD1 (5 bases). With 6 bases removed from V and 0 bases from J, the gap between germline ends came to 12 bases. This CDR3 is built from 15 residues. In germline, CDR1 is MNHNS, CDR2 SASEGT. The CDR3 here is CASRNRGVSGNTIYF. CDR3 bases: TGTGCCAGCAGGAATCGAGGGGTCTCTGGAAACACCATATATTTT.

V usage is TRBV7-2 and J usage is TRBJ1-2; TRBD1 might be the D (5 bases). This CDR3 has 15 residues. Trimming took 1 base from V and 8 from J, leaving 17 bases between them. Looked up from germline, CDR1 is SGHTA and CDR2 is FQGNSA. The CDR3 region has the DNA TGTGCCAGCAGCTTAGGGACGGGGGAGTGGGAAGGCTACACCTTC. This encodes CASSLGTGEWEGYTF. The entire variable domain, with the rest obtained from reference TRBV7-2 and TRBJ1-2, is as follows: GAGVSQSPSNKVTEKGKDVELRCDPISGHTALYWYRQSLGQGLEFLIYFQGNSAPDKSGLPSDRFSAERTGGSVSTLTIQRTQQEDSAVYLCASSLGTGEWEGYTFGSGTRLTVV.

This clone was seen a single time. The chain has TRBV10-2 and TRBJ2-7, with 8 bases aligning to TRBD2. CDR3 length: 12 amino acids. Germline assignment: CDR1 WSHSY and CDR2 SAAADI. Trimming removed 5 bases from V and 6 bases from J; junction bases left unmatched: 3. In nucleotides, the CDR3 is TGCGCCAGCAGTATAGCGGGATCCGAGCAGTACTTC. Its protein product is CASSIAGSEQYF.

The chain recombines TRBV2 with TRBJ1-2; D unclear. The CDR3 consists of 13 residues. Germline V lookup: CDR1 SNHLY, CDR2 FYNNEI. V shed 4 bases and J shed 3 bases, with 9 bases lying between them. Here the CDR3 reads CASSGRGDYGYTF. The CDR3 DNA follows: TGTGCCAGCAGTGGCCGCGGGGACTATGGCTACACCTTC.

This chain links TRBV4-1 with TRBJ2-1, with D possibly TRBD2 on 6 matching bases. Germline V gene sequence: CDR1 MGHRA, CDR2 YSYEKL. CDR3 length equals 18 residues. V was clipped by 2 bases and J by 0 bases, with 17 bases between them. CDR3 loop: CASSQWLGGPSSYNEQFF. The CDR3 DNA reads TGCGCCAGCAGCCAATGGTTGGGGGGACCGAGCTCCTACAATGAGCAGTTCTTC.

V and J are TRBV30 and TRBJ2-7; no clear D gene. The length of the CDR3 is 11 residues. Germline V gene data show CDR1 as GTSNPN and CDR2 as SVGIG (reference sequence). V lost 1 base and J lost 4, with 5 bases in between. This chain's CDR3 is CAWSAVYEQYF. CDR3 DNA sequence: TGTGCCTGGAGTGCAGTGTACGAGCAGTACTTC.

J is TRBJ2-1 and V is TRBV11-3; D is unclear. Trimming stripped 5 bases from V and 1 base from J, with 15 bases between. The CDR3 extends over 16 amino acids. CDR1 is SGHNT, CDR2 YENEEA, per germline. The CDR3 loop is CASSPFRPTSYNEQFF. The DNA of the CDR3 is TGTGCCAGCAGCCCGTTCCGTCCGACGTCCTACAATGAGCAGTTCTTC.

The chain carries TRBV29-1 and TRBJ2-7; no definite D call. The CDR3 length is 15 residues. Per the germline V gene, CDR1 is SQVTM and CDR2 is ANQGSEA. V shed 5 bases and J shed 0 bases, with 17 bases lying between them. The CDR3 DNA reads as TGCAGCGTTCAGGATTGGGTAGGACCCTCCTACGAGCAGTACTTC. This encodes CSVQDWVGPSYEQYF.

In this sample, this clone turned up a few times. This sequence joins TRBV6-6 and TRBJ1-1; possibly TRBD1 for D (6 bases). The CDR3 runs to 14 residues. V was cut by 7 bases and J by 11 bases, with 23 bases left in between. CDR1 and CDR2 (germline): MNHNY, SVGAGI (reference sequence). CDR3 bases: TGTGCCAGCAATGAACCGGGACACGGTGGGCAGGCTTTCTTT. Translating it yields CASNEPGHGGQAFF.

The rearrangement uses TRBV9 and TRBJ2-3; unclear D gene. The V gene lost 6 bases and the J gene lost 3 bases, with 17 bases spanning the gap. From germline, CDR1 is SGDLS and CDR2 YYNGEE. The CDR3 totals 15 residues. CDR3 residues: CASTSLASGTDTQYF. In DNA form, the CDR3 reads TGTGCCAGCACCTCGTTGGCAAGTGGGACAGATACGCAGTATTTT.

The chain joins TRBV10-3 to TRBJ2-7; weak D call: TRBD1 (6 bases). This CDR3 region has 14 residues. Looked up from germline, CDR1 is ENHRY and CDR2 is SYGVKD. V was trimmed by 9 bases and J by 0 bases, leaving 15 bases between them. The CDR3 nucleotides read TGTGCCATGCGATATAACAGGGACTCCTACGAGCAGTACTTC. Amino acid sequence: CAMRYNRDSYEQYF.

This chain links TRBV13 with TRBJ1-1; D is unresolved. Germline values: CDR1 PRHDT, CDR2 FYEKMQ (reference sequence). This CDR3 is built from 14 residues. Trimming removed 1 base from V and 1 base from J, with 7 bases in between. CDR3 protein: CASSLVVRNTEAFF. CDR3 coding DNA: TGTGCCAGCAGCTTAGTGGTCAGGAACACTGAAGCTTTCTTT.

The chain has TRBV27 and TRBJ2-2; tentative D call: TRBD2 (5 bases). Germline V gene data show CDR1 as MNHEY and CDR2 as SMNVEV (reference sequence). Trimming removed 8 bases at V and 7 bases at J, with 17 bases between. This CDR3 is 14 amino acids long. The CDR3 DNA is TGTGCCAGCGACCCCGGACTGGGAATCGGGGAGCTGTTTTTT. Translated, it gives CASDPGLGIGELFF.

The CDR3 DNA reads as TGTGCCAGCAGTTCTGGACGGGAGAACTATGGCTACACCTTC. Translating gives CASSSGRENYGYTF. The chain has TRBV27 and TRBJ1-2; D call uncertain. CDR1 is MNHEY, CDR2 SMNVEV, per germline (reference sequence). Trimming stripped 4 bases from V and 2 bases from J, with 11 bases between. The CDR3 has 14 residues.

The chain recombines TRBV13 with TRBJ2-5, with TRBD2 identical over 7 bases. Germline loops: CDR1 PRHDT, CDR2 FYEKMQ (reference sequence). The CDR3 spans 17 residues. The junction had 14 bases not matched to a gene; V was cut back by 5 bases and J by 2 bases. CDR3 nucleotide sequence: TGTGCCAGCAGCCAGCCCGGGGGGTCCCTGTCGCAAGAGACCCAGTACTTC. It specifies CASSQPGGSLSQETQYF.

The CDR3 DNA is TGTGCCAGCTCACCACGAGACGCCGGTGAAGCTTTCTTT. It codes for CASSPRDAGEAFF. The V and J genes are TRBV18 and TRBJ1-1; D gene unclear. This CDR3 has 13 amino acids. V lost 1 base and J lost 7, with 10 bases in between. Germline V gene lookup returns CDR1 KGHSH and CDR2 LQKENI.

This clone was counted between two and nine times. The genes are TRBV5-1 and TRBJ2-7, with D possibly TRBD2 on 5 matching bases. Trimming took off 4 bases at V and 4 bases at J, with 15 bases between the two ends. Germline assignment: CDR1 SGHRS and CDR2 YFSETQ. CDR3 length: 14 amino acids. The CDR3 loop reads CASSATDLMYEQYF. CDR3 nucleotide sequence: TGCGCCAGCAGCGCTACGGACTTGATGTACGAGCAGTACTTC.

The CDR3 DNA sequence: TGCGCCAGCGGTCACCGGGACAGGGGGCTGGGGGACTATGGCTACACCTTC. As protein: CASGHRDRGLGDYGYTF. The rearrangement links TRBV5-1 to TRBJ1-2, with TRBD1 identical over 12 bases. CDR3 length: 17 amino acids. Germline lookup yields CDR1 SGHRS and CDR2 YFSETQ. V lost 7 bases and J lost 3; bases outside the gene matches: 13.

The rearrangement uses TRBV19 and TRBJ2-7, with D hard to call. The CDR3 contains 13 residues. Germline V CDR1 and CDR2: LNHDA, SQIVND (reference sequence). Trimming cost V 4 bases and J 0 bases, with 7 bases left between them. The CDR3 reads CASSRVSSYEQYF. In DNA form, the CDR3 reads TGTGCCAGTAGTAGGGTGAGCTCCTACGAGCAGTACTTC.

This chain uses TRBV27 with TRBJ1-2; D unresolved. The CDR3 runs to 12 residues. Trimming shortened V by 4 bases and J by 2 bases, and 5 bases separated the two germline ends. Germline V gene sequence: CDR1 MNHEY, CDR2 SMNVEV (reference sequence). CDR3 sequence reads: CASSSGNYGYTF. CDR3 DNA: TGTGCCAGCAGTTCTGGGAACTATGGCTACACCTTC.

The V call is TRBV4-1, the J call TRBJ2-3; D unclear. Trimming pared 4 bases from V and 2 bases from J, leaving 10 bases between. Germline V gives CDR1 MGHRA, CDR2 YSYEKL. This CDR3 has 14 residues. CDR3 amino acids: CASSPSDATDTQYF. In nucleotides, the CDR3 is TGCGCCAGCAGCCCCTCGGACGCCACAGATACGCAGTATTTT.

The chain employs TRBV9 and TRBJ2-5; D gene unclear. V was clipped by 4 bases and J by 0 bases, with 10 bases between them. The CDR3 extends over 14 amino acids. Germline CDR1 SGDLS, CDR2 YYNGEE. The CDR3 sequence: CASSPEMYQETQYF. CDR3 nucleotide sequence: TGTGCCAGCAGCCCCGAGATGTACCAAGAGACCCAGTACTTC.

This clone is a singleton in its sample. The chain uses TRBV29-1 and TRBJ2-5; the match to TRBD1 covers 9 bases. The J call may be wrong; the DNA end is better matched by TRBJ2-7. This CDR3 is 13 amino acids long. Germline V gene sequence: CDR1 SQVTM, CDR2 ANQGSEA. The DNA for the CDR3 is TGCAGCGTTGCTCGGGACAGGGAGGACGAGCAGTACTTC. Its translation: CSVARDREDEQYF.

This chain's CDR3 is CASSRTGSNQPQHF. Written as DNA, the CDR3 is TGTGCCAGTAGTCGGACGGGTAGCAATCAGCCCCAGCATTTT. V is TRBV19 and J is TRBJ1-5; D is undetermined. Trimming stripped 5 bases from V and 0 bases from J, with 8 bases between. This CDR3 comprises 14 residues. Germline loops: CDR1 LNHDA, CDR2 SQIVND (reference sequence).

This clone was counted once. The V and J genes are TRBV6-5 and TRBJ1-5; no definite D call. Looked up from germline, CDR1 is MNHEY and CDR2 is SVGAGI. The V end was cut by 2 bases, the J end by 4 bases, with 6 bases between. The CDR3 is 13 residues long. CDR3 amino acids: CASSYMGNQPQHF. As DNA, the CDR3 is TGTGCCAGCAGTTACATGGGGAATCAGCCCCAGCATTTT.

The chain uses TRBV5-4 and TRBJ2-7, with TRBD2 as a possible D gene (6 bases). Trimming removed 4 bases from V and 4 bases from J, with 12 bases in between. In germline, CDR1 is SGHNT, CDR2 YYREEE (reference sequence). The CDR3 runs to 13 residues. CDR3 region: CASSGGLSYEQYF. The DNA of the CDR3 is TGTGCCAGCAGCGGGGGACTTTCTTACGAGCAGTACTTC.